One and the same sample provided the 13 T cell receptor beta chains below, sequenced in a study of blood T cell repertoires in COVID-19. Method: immunoSEQ multiplex PCR; TCRdb's copy keeps in-frame clones and lacks some. The repertoire holds 150,000 to 170,000 clones, with 70% to 90% as singletons. The specimen sequenced was peripheral blood. Receptor source: a woman in her sixties or seventies with COVID-19, enrolled during active disease.

The chain employs TRBV6-5 and TRBJ1-2; TRBD1 is a possible D gene (5 bases). Germline CDR1 is MNHEY and CDR2 is SVGAGI. The germline V and J ends were trimmed by 6 bases and 0 bases, with 11 bases remaining between them. The CDR3 runs to 14 residues. CDR3 coding DNA: TGTGCCAGCAGAACTCCGGACACTAACTATGGCTACACCTTC. Encoded protein: CASRTPDTNYGYTF.

The chain recombines TRBV19 with TRBJ1-2, with D possibly matching TRBD1 (6 bases). Trimming pared 5 bases from V and 2 bases from J, leaving 9 bases between. The germline V gene has CDR1 LNHDA and CDR2 SQIVND (reference sequence). The CDR3 loop spans 13 amino acids. The CDR3 spells CASSPTGNYGYTF. The DNA for the CDR3 is TGTGCCAGTAGTCCCACAGGGAACTATGGCTACACCTTC. Based on the CDR3 plus reference TRBV19 and TRBJ1-2, the full variable domain is DGGITQSPKYLFRKEGQNVTLSCEQNLNHDAMYWYRQDPGQGLRLIYYSQIVNDFQKGDIAEGYSVSREKKESFPLTVTSAQKNPTAFYLCASSPTGNYGYTFGSGTRLTVV.

V usage is TRBV19 and J usage is TRBJ1-5; D is ambiguous. Trimming removed 1 base from V and 0 bases from J, with 13 bases in between. The CDR3 has 17 residues. Germline lookup yields CDR1 LNHDA and CDR2 SQIVND (reference sequence). CDR3 sequence reads: CASSIGERTTSNQPQHF. The CDR3 region has the DNA TGTGCCAGTAGTATAGGAGAGCGAACGACTAGCAATCAGCCCCAGCATTTT.

This clone was detected a few times. The chain combines TRBV6-6 with TRBJ1-3; possibly TRBD1 for D (5 bases). The V end was cut by 2 bases, the J end by 1 base, with 9 bases between. The CDR3 spans 15 residues. Germline assignment: CDR1 MNHNY and CDR2 SVGAGI (reference sequence). The CDR3 reads CASSYAGKSGNTIYF. CDR3 sequence (DNA): TGTGCCAGCAGTTACGCAGGGAAATCTGGAAACACCATATATTTT.

The chain is built from TRBV15 and TRBJ2-1; D is uncertain. Trimming shortened V by 5 bases and J by 4 bases, and 6 bases separated the two germline ends. The CDR3 runs to 12 residues. Germline values: CDR1 LNHNV, CDR2 YYDKDF (reference sequence). CDR3 residues: CATSPGYNEQFF. The CDR3, as DNA: TGTGCCACCAGCCCAGGATACAATGAGCAGTTCTTC.

The chain has TRBV5-6 and TRBJ1-2, with D unclear. Trimming left V 4 bases short and J 6 bases short, with 16 bases between. The CDR3 consists of 14 residues. Looked up from germline, CDR1 is SGHDT and CDR2 is YYEEEE. The CDR3 loop is CASSTLTRSDGYTF. The CDR3 coding sequence is TGTGCCAGCAGCACCCTGACAAGGTCCGATGGCTACACCTTC.

V and J are TRBV3-1 (or the pseudogene TRBV3-2) and TRBJ1-2; TRBD1 aligns across 11 bases. The V gene end was trimmed by 4 bases and the J gene end by 5 bases; junction bases not matched to a gene: 6. The V gene's germline CDR1 is LGHDT and CDR2 YNNKEL (reference sequence). The length of the CDR3 is 15 residues. The CDR3 is CASSRGTGGLYGYTF. In DNA form, the CDR3 reads TGTGCCAGCAGCCGGGGGACAGGGGGGTTATATGGCTACACCTTC.

The rearrangement uses TRBV4-1 and TRBJ1-5; D not resolved. CDR3 length equals 15 residues. The germline V gene has CDR1 MGHRA and CDR2 YSYEKL. Trimming removed 0 bases from V and 4 bases from J, with 10 bases in between. CDR3 bases: TGCGCCAGCAGCCAAGATGAGGCCTTAAATCAGCCCCAGCATTTT. Amino acids: CASSQDEALNQPQHF.

The chain employs TRBV30 and TRBJ1-3; 10 nucleotides agree with TRBD1. Germline lookup yields CDR1 GTSNPN and CDR2 SVGIG (reference sequence). The CDR3 runs 17 residues. V shed 5 bases, J shed 4 bases, and the junction held 14 bases outside the gene matches. CDR3 coding DNA: TGTGCCTGGGACCTTCCCACCGGGACAGGGGAAGGAAACACCATATATTTT. It is translated as CAWDLPTGTGEGNTIYF.

The chain couples TRBV19 to TRBJ2-7; perhaps TRBD2 as D (6 bases). The germline CDR1 and CDR2 sequences are LNHDA and SQIVND (reference sequence). With 3 bases removed from V and 1 base from J, the gap between germline ends came to 10 bases. There are 14 residues in the CDR3. The CDR3 here is CASSMGGVSYEQYF. CDR3 nucleotide sequence: TGTGCCAGTAGTATGGGCGGGGTTTCCTACGAGCAGTACTTC.

V is TRBV5-5 and J is TRBJ1-2, with 12 bases aligning to TRBD1. Germline-derived CDR1 and CDR2 are SGHKS and YYEKEE (reference sequence). The CDR3 extends over 14 amino acids. With 4 bases clipped from V and 6 bases from J, the junction kept 4 bases outside the gene matches. In nucleotides, the CDR3 is TGTGCCAGCAGCGGGGACAGGGGGCGAGATGGCTACACCTTC. This sequence encodes CASSGDRGRDGYTF.

The rearrangement links TRBV5-4 to TRBJ2-1; 10 bases match TRBD2. This CDR3 has 17 amino acids. Losses at the gene ends were 3 bases for V and 4 bases for J; bases not matched to a gene: 10. Per the germline V gene, CDR1 is SGHNT and CDR2 is YYREEE (reference sequence). The CDR3 region is CASSSYSSGGAYNEQFF. Written as DNA, the CDR3 is TGTGCCAGCAGCTCCTACTCTAGCGGGGGTGCGTACAATGAGCAGTTCTTC. Full variable domain (rest looked up from reference TRBV5-4 and TRBJ2-1): ETGVTQSPTHLIKTRGQQVTLRCSSQSGHNTVSWYQQALGQGPQFIFQYYREEENGRGNFPPRFSGLQFPNYSSELNVNALELDDSALYLCASSSYSSGGAYNEQFFGPGTRLTVL.

The chain recombines TRBV29-1 with TRBJ1-1, with D hard to call. V lost 4 bases to trimming and J lost 0 bases, with 6 bases between them. In germline, CDR1 is SQVTM, CDR2 ANQGSEA. The CDR3 extends over 12 amino acids. Written as DNA, the CDR3 is TGCAGCGTTGGCAGGATGAACACTGAAGCTTTCTTT. Translating gives CSVGRMNTEAFF.